The rows below give T cell receptor beta chains drawn from one sample of a study of cytomegalovirus exposure and HLA in healthy donors. The method was immunoSEQ multiplex PCR; TCRdb's version includes in-frame clones alone and lacks a portion of them. The data show 55,000 to 70,000 clones, 80% to 95% seen once. Input material: PBMCs. The receptors originated from a man aged 18 to 30 in good health and CMV-seropositive. CDR3s include the opening cysteine and the closing phenylalanine or tryptophan. The D gene is left open where the match is weak. The listing skips clone size in some rows; elsewhere it reads once, few, many or a size class.

NA NA 14 TRBJ2-7 TRBV19 TGTGCCAGTAGTATTTCCGGGAGCTCCTACGAGCAGTACTTC CASSISGSSYEQYF
NA NA 13 TRBJ2-5 TRBV7-9 TGTGCCAGCAGCTTAGTCAGTAAAGAGACCCAGTACTTC CASSLVSKETQYF
TRBD2 NA 18 TRBJ2-3 TRBV7-8 TGTGCCAGCAGCTTAATGGGACGACTAGCGGGAGTCAAAGATACGCAGTATTTT CASSLMGRLAGVKDTQYF
NA NA 14 TRBJ1-2 TRBV27 TGTGCCAGCACCGACAGGAGGACTAACTATGGCTACACCTTC CASTDRRTNYGYTF
NA NA 16 TRBJ1-4 TRBV6-6 TGTGCCAGCAGTTACGGTTGGGGGGGTATTAATGAAAAACTGTTTTTT CASSYGWGGINEKLFF
NA NA 17 TRBJ2-6 TRBV15 TGTGCCACCAGCAGAGTTTCCTTCAGCTCTGGGGCCAACGTCCTGACTTTC CATSRVSFSSGANVLTF
TRBD2 NA 14 TRBJ2-7 TRBV4-2 TGTGCCAGCAGCCAAGACCGACTAGCGGTCGAGCAGTACTTC CASSQDRLAVEQYF
TRBD1 NA 15 TRBJ1-3 TRBV30 TGTGCCATTGCGCGACAGGGCCTCTCTGGAAACACCATATATTTT CAIARQGLSGNTIYF
NA NA 17 TRBJ1-5 TRBV2 TGTGCCAGCAGTGAGCGGGGCCAGGTCGTCGAGAGGCAGCCCCAGCATTTT CASSERGQVVERQPQHF
NA NA 15 TRBJ2-5 TRBV28 TGTGCCAGCAGTTTCTACCGGGGAATCCAAGAGACCCAGTACTTC CASSFYRGIQETQYF
TRBD1 NA 18 TRBJ2-7 TRBV9 TGTGCCAGCAGCGCCCCCAGGTCGGGGACAGGGGACTCCTACGAGCAGTACTTC CASSAPRSGTGDSYEQYF
TRBD1 NA 13 TRBJ1-5 TRBV29-1 TGCAGCGTTGGGACAGGGGTGGGTCAGCCCCAGCATTTT CSVGTGVGQPQHF
TRBD1 NA 15 TRBJ2-5 TRBV6-5 TGTGCCAGCGGATCTTTTGGGGACAGCCAAGAGACCCAGTACTTC CASGSFGDSQETQYF
NA NA 14 TRBJ1-1 TRBV30 TGTGCCTGGAGTGGGGCGACACAGAACACTGAAGCTTTCTTT CAWSGATQNTEAFF
TRBD1 NA 15 TRBJ1-4 TRBV11-2 TGTGCCAGCAGCTTAGCGGGACAGACTAATGAAAAACTGTTTTTT CASSLAGQTNEKLFF
NA NA 13 TRBJ2-7 TRBV6-1 TGTGCCAGCAGTGAAAATCCTTTCGGCGAGCAGTACTTC CASSENPFGEQYF
NA NA 11 TRBJ2-7 TRBV6-5 TGTGCCAGCAGGGGAGTCAACGAGCAGTACTTC CASRGVNEQYF
NA NA 14 TRBJ2-7 TRBV27 TGTGCCAGCAGTTTAGGCAGGGTACGCTACGAGCAGTACTTC CASSLGRVRYEQYF
NA NA 14 TRBJ1-5 TRBV4-1 TGCGCCAGCAGCCAATCCTACGGCAATCAGCCCCAGCATTTT CASSQSYGNQPQHF
TRBD1 once 15 TRBJ2-3 TRBV9 TGTGCCAGCAGCGAGGGGGACAGGGGCACAGATACGCAGTATTTT CASSEGDRGTDTQYF
NA few 15 TRBJ2-7 TRBV7-9 TGTGCCAGCAGCTTGGCGGGACGGCTGATCTACGAGCAGTACTTC CASSLAGRLIYEQYF
TRBD1 NA 14 TRBJ2-2 TRBV11-3 TGTGCCAGCAGCTCCTCAACAGGGGCCGGGGAGCTGTTTTTT CASSSSTGAGELFF
TRBD1 NA 15 TRBJ2-3 TRBV5-8 TGTGCCAGCAGCCAAGGACAGGGGGCCATAGATACGCAGTATTTT CASSQGQGAIDTQYF
TRBD2 once 21 TRBJ2-1 TRBV5-1 TGCGCCAGCAACTCCGCAGGTTTTAGCGGGAGGGCGAGAAGCTCCTACAATGAGCAGTTCTTC CASNSAGFSGRARSSYNEQFF
NA NA 17 TRBJ1-5 TRBV7-6 TGTGCCAGCAGCTTGGTGGGGGGTGGTTATAGCAATCAGCCCCAGCATTTT CASSLVGGGYSNQPQHF
NA NA 17 TRBJ2-7 TRBV15 TGTGCCACCAGCAGAGATCGAGGAGACGGAGGGTCCTACGAGCAGTACTTC CATSRDRGDGGSYEQYF
NA NA 16 TRBJ2-2 TRBV7-8 TGTGCCAGCAGCTCTCGGGGGGCGCGGGACACCGGGGAGCTGTTTTTT CASSSRGARDTGELFF
NA NA 13 TRBJ1-1 TRBV19 TGTGCCAGTAGTACCGCGAGGGGGACTGAAGCTTTCTTT CASSTARGTEAFF
TRBD2 NA 17 TRBJ2-3 TRBV30 TGTGCCTGGAGTGTACGATGGACTAGCGGGGCCACAGATACGCAGTATTTT CAWSVRWTSGATDTQYF
NA NA 14 TRBJ2-1 TRBV10-1 TGCGCCAGCAGTGAGTCGGTGGGCTGGAATGAGCAGTTCTTC CASSESVGWNEQFF
NA once 15 TRBJ1-3 TRBV19 TGTGCCAGTAGTATGCGCGCGGGTGGCGGAAACACCATATATTTT CASSMRAGGGNTIYF
NA NA 14 TRBJ1-1 TRBV7-6 TGTGCCAGCAGCCCCGGGGGATTGGGAACTGAAGCTTTCTTT CASSPGGLGTEAFF
NA NA 13 TRBJ1-5 TRBV2 TGTGCCAGCTCCCGGGCAGGCGGGCAGCCCCAGCATTTT CASSRAGGQPQHF
TRBD2 NA 16 TRBJ2-4 TRBV28 TGTGCCAGCAGTTATATGAGCGGGGCAGGGAAAAACATTCAGTACTTC CASSYMSGAGKNIQYF
NA NA 16 TRBJ1-5 TRBV5-8 TGTGCCAGCAGCATTAATCCAGGGCCCCCCAATCAGCCCCAGCATTTT CASSINPGPPNQPQHF
TRBD1 NA 18 TRBJ2-7 TRBV7-2 TGTGCCAGCAGCATACCTAGGACAGGGCCTTCCCCGGGCTACGAGCAGTACTTC CASSIPRTGPSPGYEQYF